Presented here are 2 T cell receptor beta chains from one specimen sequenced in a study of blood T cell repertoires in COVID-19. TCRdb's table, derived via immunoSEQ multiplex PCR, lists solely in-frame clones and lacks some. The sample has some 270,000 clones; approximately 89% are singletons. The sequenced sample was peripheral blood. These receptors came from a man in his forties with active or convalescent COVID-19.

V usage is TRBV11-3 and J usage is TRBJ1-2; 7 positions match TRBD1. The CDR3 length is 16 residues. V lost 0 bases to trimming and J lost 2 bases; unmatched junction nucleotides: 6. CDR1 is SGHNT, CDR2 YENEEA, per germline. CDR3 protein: CASSLDIDRANYGYTF. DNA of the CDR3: TGTGCCAGCAGCTTAGATATTGACAGGGCGAACTATGGCTACACCTTC.

The CDR3 DNA reads as TGTGCCAGCAGCTTGGGGTCGAGCTACGAGCAGTACTTC. Its translation is CASSLGSSYEQYF. V is TRBV5-6 and J is TRBJ2-7; no clear D gene. The CDR3 is 13 residues long. With 0 bases removed from V and 3 bases from J, the gap between germline ends came to 7 bases. The germline gives CDR1 SGHDT, CDR2 YYEEEE.